These 31 T cell receptor beta chains originate from one sample sequenced in a study of blood T cell repertoires in COVID-19. Only in-frame clones appear in the TCRdb table, and some are missing; sequencing was by immunoSEQ multiplex PCR. The data contain approximately 140,000 clones, around 87% of them seen just once; the ten biggest clones take up about 6%. Specimen: peripheral blood. Receptors originate from an elderly man with acute or convalescent COVID-19.

The genes are TRBV15 and TRBJ2-6, with 9 bases lining up with TRBD1. The germline gives CDR1 LNHNV, CDR2 YYDKDF (reference sequence). V gave up 2 bases and J gave up 0 bases; unmatched junction bases: 11. CDR3 length: 20 amino acids. DNA for the CDR3: TGTGCCACCAGCAGAATCCCTACCGGGACAGGGAGCTCTGGGGCCAACGTCCTGACTTTC. It is translated as CATSRIPTGTGSSGANVLTF.

The chain links TRBV5-4 to TRBJ1-5; D perhaps matches TRBD1 (5 bases). The CDR3 is made up of 14 amino acids. Trimming shortened V by 3 bases and J by 2 bases, and 9 bases separated the two germline ends. Germline values: CDR1 SGHNT, CDR2 YYREEE (reference sequence). In nucleotides, the CDR3 is TGTGCCAGCAGCTCCAGGGATGGCAATCAGCCCCAGCATTTT. It yields the protein CASSSRDGNQPQHF. Full variable domain (missing parts from reference TRBV5-4 and TRBJ1-5): ETGVTQSPTHLIKTRGQQVTLRCSSQSGHNTVSWYQQALGQGPQFIFQYYREEENGRGNFPPRFSGLQFPNYSSELNVNALELDDSALYLCASSSRDGNQPQHFGDGTRLSIL.

The rearrangement uses TRBV18 and TRBJ1-5, with 10 positions matching TRBD1. The V and J ends lost 5 bases and 7 bases, in that order; junction bases with no gene match: 8. Germline V CDR1 and CDR2: KGHSH, LQKENI. The CDR3 sequence is 15 residues long. The CDR3 DNA is TGTGCCAGCTCAACCGGGACAGGGGACCTACAGCCCCAGCATTTT. Translated, it gives CASSTGTGDLQPQHF.

J is TRBJ1-2 and V is TRBV27, with 9 bases that match TRBD1. The germline gives CDR1 MNHEY, CDR2 SMNVEV (reference sequence). Trimming took 7 bases from V and 1 from J; bases not matched to a gene: 16. This CDR3 comprises 18 residues. The CDR3 sequence: CASTPLGTGRNLNYGYTF. CDR3 bases: TGTGCCAGCACCCCCTTGGGGACAGGGAGAAATCTTAACTATGGCTACACCTTC.

The genes are TRBV30 and TRBJ2-7; 10 bases fit TRBD1. Germline loops: CDR1 GTSNPN, CDR2 SVGIG (reference sequence). V was pared by 7 bases and J by 6 bases, with 9 bases of the junction left unmatched. The CDR3 length is 13 residues. CDR3 coding DNA: TGTGCCTCCTCCGGGACAGGGGACTTCGAGCAGTACTTC. Its protein is CASSGTGDFEQYF.

The chain carries TRBV20-1 and TRBJ1-5; 7 nucleotides align to TRBD1. The germline gives CDR1 DFQATT, CDR2 SNEGSKA (reference sequence). CDR3 size: 15 residues. With 3 bases clipped from V and 6 bases from J, the junction kept 11 bases outside the gene matches. The CDR3 is CSASTSTGTGQPQHF. In DNA form, the CDR3 reads TGCAGTGCTAGTACCTCGACAGGGACGGGTCAGCCCCAGCATTTT.

The chain joins TRBV12-5 to TRBJ2-3, with D possibly matching TRBD2 (5 bases). The germline CDR1 and CDR2 sequences are LGHNT and FRNRAP. CDR3 size: 14 residues. The V end was cut by 0 bases, the J end by 4 bases, with 8 bases between. CDR3 region: CASGLVLGPDTQYF. CDR3 DNA sequence: TGTGCTAGTGGTTTGGTACTAGGCCCAGATACGCAGTATTTT.

This clone has just one count. The genes are TRBV19 and TRBJ1-2, with 8 bases matching TRBD1. Trimming at V came to 5 bases and at J to 8 bases, leaving 4 bases not matched to a gene. CDR3 size: 12 residues. Germline V CDR1 and CDR2: LNHDA, SQIVND (reference sequence). The DNA for the CDR3 is TGTGCCAGTAGTTCAGGGGGCCGCGGCTACACCTTC. Protein: CASSSGGRGYTF.

The V call is TRBV6-6, the J call TRBJ1-6, with TRBD1 matching over 8 bases. CDR3 size: 18 residues. Per germline, CDR1 MNHNY and CDR2 SVGAGI (reference sequence). The J segment lost 0 bases and the V segment lost 5 bases, leaving 9 bases of the junction unmatched. The CDR3 region has the DNA TGTGCCAGCAGTCGGACAGGGTCGAAGGGCTCCTATAATTCACCCCTCCACTTT. It is translated as CASSRTGSKGSYNSPLHF.

This clone turned up a few times. V gene TRBV2 combines with J gene TRBJ1-5, with D possibly matching TRBD1 (5 bases). The V end was cut by 4 bases, the J end by 6 bases, with 10 bases between. The CDR3 is made up of 13 amino acids. Germline V CDR1 and CDR2: SNHLY, FYNNEI. CDR3 region: CASSVPGFQPQHF. CDR3 nucleotides: TGTGCCAGCAGTGTCCCAGGGTTTCAGCCCCAGCATTTT.

This chain uses TRBV6-2 or TRBV6-3 with TRBJ1-1, with 9 bases matching TRBD1. CDR3 length: 17 amino acids. The V and J ends lost 2 bases and 4 bases, in that order; junction bases with no gene match: 11. The germline V gene has CDR1 MNHEY and CDR2 SVGEGT. The CDR3 DNA follows: TGTGCCAGCAGTTACGCCCGTGGACAGGGGATCGTCACTGAAGCTTTCTTT. It codes for CASSYARGQGIVTEAFF.

The J gene is TRBJ1-1, the V gene TRBV9; D is perhaps TRBD1 (5 bases). CDR3 length equals 15 residues. Germline assignment: CDR1 SGDLS and CDR2 YYNGEE. Trimming cost V 0 bases and J 1 base, with 10 bases left between them. The CDR3 protein is CASSVGQGGNTEAFF. CDR3 in DNA: TGTGCCAGCAGCGTAGGCCAGGGTGGGAACACTGAAGCTTTCTTT.

The V and J genes are TRBV30 and TRBJ2-4, with 7 positions matching TRBD1. The CDR3 runs 16 residues. J lost 4 bases, V lost 3 bases, and 12 bases had no gene match. CDR1 GTSNPN and CDR2 SVGIG come from the germline V gene (reference sequence). The CDR3 region is CAWSSGAGGRKNIQYF. CDR3 nucleotide sequence: TGTGCCTGGAGCTCCGGGGCAGGGGGTAGGAAAAACATTCAGTACTTC.

This clone appeared once. CDR3 in DNA: TGTGCCTGGAGTACCTCCTCGGCGGCGAATGTGCCCCAGCATTTT. Translation gives CAWSTSSAANVPQHF. The rearrangement uses TRBV30 and TRBJ1-5; no firm D call. The V end was cut by 2 bases, the J end by 9 bases, with 20 bases between. The CDR3 length is 15 residues. The V gene's germline CDR1 is GTSNPN and CDR2 SVGIG (reference sequence).

V gene TRBV12-3 or TRBV12-4 combines with J gene TRBJ1-1; a possible D gene is TRBD1 (5 bases). Trimming removed 5 bases at V and 8 bases at J, with 12 bases between. The CDR3 length is 12 residues. The DNA of the CDR3 is TGTGCCAGCAGTCCAACAGGTGCCGAAGCTTTCTTT. Translation gives CASSPTGAEAFF.

The V call is TRBV2, the J call TRBJ1-5; 12 positions match TRBD1. Germline assignment: CDR1 SNHLY and CDR2 FYNNEI. V lost 6 bases, J lost 5 bases, and 5 bases stayed unmatched. CDR3 size: 15 residues. CDR3 region: CASSRDRGRDQPQHF. The CDR3 nucleotides are TGTGCCAGCAGCCGGGACAGGGGGCGGGATCAGCCCCAGCATTTT.

Comment on this clone: Within the sample, other DNA sequences also encode this same CDR3. The CDR3 protein is CASSPGQGYEKLFF. Written as DNA, the CDR3 is TGTGCCAGCAGTCCGGGACAGGGGTACGAAAAACTGTTTTTT. This chain joins TRBV28 and TRBJ1-4, with TRBD1 matching 10 bases. This CDR3 is 14 amino acids long. The ends lost 5 bases at V and 8 bases at J; junction bases unmatched: 5. The germline CDR1 and CDR2 sequences are MDHEN and SYDVKM.

The chain couples TRBV2 to TRBJ2-5; 11 positions match TRBD1. CDR1 SNHLY and CDR2 FYNNEI come from the germline V gene. V dropped 6 bases and J dropped 2; count of bases not matched to a gene: 11. The CDR3 sequence is 17 residues long. CDR3 region: CASRTGTGGRVQETQYF. The CDR3 DNA reads TGTGCCAGCAGGACGGGGACAGGGGGGAGGGTTCAAGAGACCCAGTACTTC.

The chain is built from TRBV7-8 and TRBJ1-1; the D is unclear. CDR1 is SGHVS, CDR2 FQNEAQ, per germline. Trimming pared 5 bases from V and 1 base from J, leaving 11 bases between. The CDR3 totals 14 residues. Here the CDR3 DNA reads TGTGCCAGCAGCCCCACAGAGACGAACACTGAAGCTTTCTTT. This gives the protein CASSPTETNTEAFF.

The chain employs TRBV5-4 and TRBJ1-2, with TRBD1 identical over 9 bases. This CDR3 is built from 14 residues. Germline CDR1 reads SGHNT; CDR2 reads YYREEE (reference sequence). Unmatched junction bases numbered 2, after V lost 1 base and J lost 4 bases. The CDR3 loop reads CASSLTGGGYGYTF. The CDR3 coding sequence is TGTGCCAGCAGCTTGACAGGGGGCGGCTATGGCTACACCTTC.

Here the CDR3 reads CASSTGLTNTGELFF. Written as DNA, the CDR3 is TGTGCCAGTAGTACGGGACTGACGAACACCGGGGAGCTGTTTTTT. This sequence joins TRBV19 and TRBJ2-2, with D possibly TRBD2 on 6 matching bases. Per the germline V gene, CDR1 is LNHDA and CDR2 is SQIVND (reference sequence). Deletions cut 4 bases from V and 0 bases from J, with 9 bases between. The CDR3 extends over 15 amino acids.

V and J are TRBV5-1 and TRBJ1-6; D unclear. Trimming cost V 3 bases and J 0 bases, with 16 bases left between them. CDR1 is SGHRS and CDR2 is YFSETQ in the germline V gene. This CDR3 spans 18 amino acids. CDR3 in DNA: TGCGCCAGCAGCTCGACTAAGGTTGAGGACTCCTATAATTCACCCCTCCACTTT. Translating gives CASSSTKVEDSYNSPLHF. Full variable domain (remainder filled in from reference TRBV5-1 and TRBJ1-6): KAGVTQTPRYLIKTRGQQVTLSCSPISGHRSVSWYQQTPGQGLQFLFEYFSETQRNKGNFPGRFSGRQFSNSRSEMNVSTLELGDSALYLCASSSTKVEDSYNSPLHFGNGTRLTVT.

In its sample, this clone was seen once. V gene TRBV5-1 combines with J gene TRBJ1-2; no reliable D call. With 4 bases removed from V and 3 bases from J, the gap between germline ends came to 16 bases. CDR1 and CDR2 from the germline V gene are SGHRS and YFSETQ. CDR3 length equals 15 residues. The CDR3 sequence is CASSRADGRDYGYTF. DNA of the CDR3: TGCGCCAGCAGCCGCGCTGATGGGAGGGACTATGGCTACACCTTC. Based on the CDR3 plus reference TRBV5-1 and TRBJ1-2, the full variable domain is KAGVTQTPRYLIKTRGQQVTLSCSPISGHRSVSWYQQTPGQGLQFLFEYFSETQRNKGNFPGRFSGRQFSNSRSEMNVSTLELGDSALYLCASSRADGRDYGYTFGSGTRLTVV.

The chain links TRBV9 to TRBJ1-1; TRBD1 aligns across 8 bases. V lost 0 bases to trimming and J lost 1 base; unmatched junction nucleotides: 2. Germline V gene sequence: CDR1 SGDLS, CDR2 YYNGEE. This CDR3 contains 15 residues. CDR3 residues: CASSVGQGTNTEAFF. In nucleotides, the CDR3 is TGTGCCAGCAGCGTAGGACAGGGGACGAACACTGAAGCTTTCTTT.

The chain couples TRBV6-2 or TRBV6-3 to TRBJ1-6; D perhaps matches TRBD1 (5 bases). The V end was cut by 0 bases, the J end by 7 bases, with 16 bases between. There are 17 residues in the CDR3. Germline loops: CDR1 MNHEY, CDR2 SVGEGT. The CDR3 nucleotides are TGTGCCAGCAGTTACTCGATCTCCGACAGACCCAATTCACCCCTCCACTTT. Protein: CASSYSISDRPNSPLHF.

The chain uses TRBV6-1 and TRBJ1-5; D might be TRBD1 (5 bases). V was clipped by 2 bases and J by 11 bases, with 19 bases between them. The CDR3 contains 15 residues. Germline loops: CDR1 MNHNS, CDR2 SASEGT. The CDR3 nucleotides read TGTGCCAGCAGTGAACTCGGGGGTCAGTACCAGACCCAGCATTTT. Translation: CASSELGGQYQTQHF.

The chain uses TRBV11-3 and TRBJ2-1; D might be TRBD2 (7 bases). Trimming shortened V by 5 bases and J by 1 base, and 9 bases separated the two germline ends. Germline-derived CDR1 and CDR2 are SGHNT and YENEEA. The CDR3 extends over 14 amino acids. CDR3 residues: CASSGRGSYNEQFF. The DNA of the CDR3 is TGTGCCAGCAGCGGGAGGGGGTCCTACAATGAGCAGTTCTTC.

The gene calls are TRBV19 and TRBJ1-5; 9 positions agree with TRBD1. The CDR3 spans 15 residues. Germline CDR1 LNHDA, CDR2 SQIVND (reference sequence). Losses at the gene ends were 4 bases for V and 5 bases for J; bases not matched to a gene: 6. As DNA, the CDR3 is TGTGCCAGTAGTAAGAATAACAGGGGGCATCAGCCCCAGCATTTT. This codes for CASSKNNRGHQPQHF.

The chain combines TRBV3-1 (or the pseudogene TRBV3-2) with TRBJ2-5; 9 nucleotides agree with TRBD1. V trimming: 4 bases; J trimming: 0 bases; junction bases outside the gene matches: 6. The CDR3 has 16 amino acids. The germline V gene encodes CDR1 LGHDT and CDR2 YNNKEL (reference sequence). The CDR3 nucleotides are TGTGCCAGCAGCCCCGGACAGGGGCCGTACCAAGAGACCCAGTACTTC. This sequence encodes CASSPGQGPYQETQYF.

The J gene is TRBJ2-7, the V gene TRBV5-1, with D perhaps TRBD1 (6 bases). Per germline, CDR1 SGHRS and CDR2 YFSETQ. This CDR3 has 15 residues. The V gene lost 5 bases and the J gene lost 0 bases, with 15 bases spanning the gap. The CDR3 DNA reads as TGCGCCAGCAGGAGACAGGACCGGGGCTCCTACGAGCAGTACTTC. Its translation is CASRRQDRGSYEQYF.

The chain employs TRBV7-9 and TRBJ2-1; D unresolved. The CDR3 spans 14 residues. Per the germline V gene, CDR1 is SEHNR and CDR2 is FQNEAQ (reference sequence). The V gene lost 4 bases and the J gene lost 6 bases, with 13 bases spanning the gap. The DNA of the CDR3 is TGTGCCAGCAGCTCCCCTCTCCCAGGCAATGAGCAGTTCTTC. The encoded protein is CASSSPLPGNEQFF. The variable domain in full, with the rest retrieved from reference TRBV7-9 and TRBJ2-1, is DTGVSQNPRHKITKRGQNVTFRCDPISEHNRLYWYRQTLGQGPEFLTYFQNEAQLEKSRLLSDRFSAERPKGSFSTLEIQRTEQGDSAMYLCASSSPLPGNEQFFGPGTRLTVL.